A single sample is the source of the 11 T cell receptor beta chains below, sequenced in a study of CD8+ T cells in alopecia areata. Sequencing templates came from extracted RNA that was reverse transcribed into cDNA. Sequenced by immunoSEQ multiplex PCR; TCRdb stores in-frame clones only, minus some. In the table there are 150,000 to 200,000 clones, 60% of which are singletons. As to treatment: oral pan-JAK inhibitor, 5-10 mg twice daily. The material sequenced was CD4+ T cells sorted from blood, taken at week 24, from a patient treated with tofacitinib. These TCRs come from a human donor with alopecia areata.

This clone was counted a few times. The DNA for the CDR3 is TGCAGTGCTAATGGTCACAATGAGCAGTTCTTC. This gives the protein CSANGHNEQFF. The genes are TRBV20-1 and TRBJ2-1, with D uncertain. This CDR3 has 11 residues. V shed 4 bases and J shed 5 bases, with 6 bases lying between them. Germline V gives CDR1 DFQATT, CDR2 SNEGSKA (reference sequence).

This CDR3 is CSVGPLNYGYTF. CDR3 sequence (DNA): TGCAGCGTTGGTCCGTTAAACTATGGCTACACCTTC. The chain combines TRBV29-1 with TRBJ1-2; D unresolved. Per the germline V gene, CDR1 is SQVTM and CDR2 is ANQGSEA. The CDR3 is made up of 12 amino acids. The V gene lost 4 bases and the J gene lost 2 bases, with 8 bases spanning the gap.

The J gene is TRBJ1-2, the V gene TRBV7-2; D remains unclear. This CDR3 is 11 amino acids long. Germline V gene lookup returns CDR1 SGHTA and CDR2 FQGNSA. V shed 2 bases and J shed 9 bases, with 7 bases lying between them. CDR3 amino acids: CASSLTFSYTF. The CDR3 bases are TGTGCCAGCAGCTTAACATTTAGCTACACCTTC.

V usage is TRBV6-6 and J usage is TRBJ2-4, with 7 bases matching TRBD1. Trimming took 4 bases from V and 9 from J; bases not matched to a gene: 9. This CDR3 spans 14 amino acids. CDR1 and CDR2 from the germline V gene are MNHNY and SVGAGI (reference sequence). CDR3 in DNA: TGTGCCAGCAGTTCTCCGACAGGGATTAGCATTCAGTACTTC. Protein: CASSSPTGISIQYF.

This clone has just a few counts. The chain recombines TRBV5-1 with TRBJ2-7; TRBD1 matches 8 bases. CDR1 is SGHRS and CDR2 is YFSETQ in the germline V gene. CDR3 length: 15 residues. V trimming: 0 bases; J trimming: 5 bases; junction bases outside the gene matches: 7. The CDR3 sequence: CASSLVTGVVDEQYF. The CDR3 bases are TGCGCCAGCAGCTTGGTGACAGGGGTGGTTGACGAGCAGTACTTC. Complete variable domain (other parts from reference TRBV5-1 and TRBJ2-7): KAGVTQTPRYLIKTRGQQVTLSCSPISGHRSVSWYQQTPGQGLQFLFEYFSETQRNKGNFPGRFSGRQFSNSRSEMNVSTLELGDSALYLCASSLVTGVVDEQYFGPGTRLTVT.

The chain is built from TRBV5-6 and TRBJ2-1, with TRBD2 matching over 10 bases. Germline V gene data show CDR1 as SGHDT and CDR2 as YYEEEE. The CDR3 is made up of 14 amino acids. The V gene end was trimmed by 2 bases and the J gene end by 10 bases; junction bases not matched to a gene: 6. DNA of the CDR3: TGTGCCAGCAGCTTTGTAGCGGGGGGCAGCGAGCAGTTCTTC. It encodes CASSFVAGGSEQFF.

In its sample, this clone was seen many times. The chain joins TRBV4-2 to TRBJ1-5, with TRBD1 identical over 7 bases. The CDR3 extends over 15 amino acids. Trimming cost V 2 bases and J 3 bases; bases outside gene matches: 4. Germline CDR1 is LGHNA and CDR2 is YNFKEQ. CDR3 protein: CASSQPDRDNQPQHF. CDR3 nucleotide sequence: TGTGCCAGCAGCCAACCTGACAGGGACAATCAGCCCCAGCATTTT.

On this clone itself: The identical CDR3 is also encoded by other nucleotide sequences in the sample. The genes are TRBV30 and TRBJ2-7; D is undetermined. The CDR3 has 13 amino acids. Germline CDR1 GTSNPN, CDR2 SVGIG (reference sequence). V was shortened by 0 bases and J by 3 bases, with 9 bases between the two germline ends. CDR3 residues: CAWSVGWGYEQYF. The CDR3 nucleotides are TGTGCCTGGAGTGTAGGTTGGGGCTACGAGCAGTACTTC. The entire variable domain, with the rest obtained from reference TRBV30 and TRBJ2-7, is as follows: SQTIHQWPATLVQPVGSPLSLECTVEGTSNPNLYWYRQAAGRGLQLLFYSVGIGQISSEVPQNLSASRPQDRQFILSSKKLLLSDSGFYLCAWSVGWGYEQYFGPGTRLTVT.

V usage is TRBV30 and J usage is TRBJ1-1, with D possibly matching TRBD1 (5 bases). The CDR3 spans 15 residues. V lost 1 base to trimming and J lost 1 base, with 13 bases between them. Germline V gene data show CDR1 as GTSNPN and CDR2 as SVGIG (reference sequence). The CDR3 DNA reads TGTGCCTGGAGTGATCGCAGACAGTCGAACACTGAAGCTTTCTTT. Protein product: CAWSDRRQSNTEAFF.

The chain recombines TRBV10-3 with TRBJ1-2; D is uncertain. CDR3 length: 13 residues. Trimming left V 0 bases short and J 6 bases short, with 8 bases between. Germline V gene lookup returns CDR1 ENHRY and CDR2 SYGVKD. CDR3 region: CAISESHGDGYTF. Written as DNA, the CDR3 is TGTGCCATCAGTGAGTCCCACGGGGATGGCTACACCTTC.

The V gene is TRBV6-6, the J gene TRBJ2-7; no definite D call. This CDR3 comprises 11 residues. Germline CDR1 reads MNHNY; CDR2 reads SVGAGI (reference sequence). V shed 5 bases and J shed 5 bases, with 7 bases lying between them. The CDR3 sequence: CASSHSHEQYF. The CDR3 nucleotides are TGTGCCAGCAGTCATTCGCACGAGCAGTACTTC.